Listed below are T cell receptor beta chains from one sample, sequenced in a study of T-cell reconstitution after alpha-beta-depleted transplantation in children. Via MiXCR, TCRdb re-called the PCR reads, giving one row per CDR3 protein. The sample has some 300,000 distinct CDR3 sequences; nearly 8% are singletons. This material consisted of peripheral blood, taken 360 days after TCRalphabeta/CD19-depleted stem cell transplant. Receptor source: a female patient younger than 10 who had a stem cell transplant for Fanconi anemia, so the T cells may come from the graft donor. Both conserved end residues are part of each CDR3. D genes are given only for firm matches. The size field is filled for only some rows; it gives once, few, many or a size class.

v_gene: TRBV3-1
abundance: few
d_gene: TRBD2
len: 15
j_gene: TRBJ2-1
CDR3aa: CASSPPGLANNEQFF
CDR3nt: TGTGCCAGCAGCCCCCCGGGACTAGCGAACAATGAGCAGTTCTTC

v_gene: TRBV28
abundance: few
d_gene: TRBD1
len: 14
j_gene: TRBJ2-7
CDR3aa: CASSFGTGPDEQYF
CDR3nt: TGTGCCAGCAGTTTTGGGACAGGGCCGGACGAGCAGTACTTC

v_gene: TRBV5-1
abundance: few
d_gene: .
len: 18
j_gene: TRBJ1-6
CDR3aa: CASSLDPGSGSYNSPLHF
CDR3nt: TGCGCCAGCAGCTTGGATCCCGGGTCGGGCTCCTATAATTCACCCCTCCACTTT

v_gene: TRBV24-1
abundance: many
d_gene: .
len: 16
j_gene: TRBJ2-5
CDR3aa: CATSLDGAGESETQYF
CDR3nt: TGTGCCACCAGTTTAGACGGAGCAGGGGAGAGTGAGACCCAGTACTTC

v_gene: TRBV3-1
abundance: .
d_gene: .
len: 16
j_gene: TRBJ2-7
CDR3aa: CASSQDRGYQSYEQYF
CDR3nt: TGTGCCAGCAGCCAAGATAGGGGCTACCAATCCTACGAGCAGTACTTC

v_gene: TRBV20-1
abundance: many
d_gene: .
len: 11
j_gene: TRBJ2-7
CDR3aa: CSASIRGGQYF
CDR3nt: TGCAGTGCTAGTATCAGGGGGGGGCAGTACTTC

v_gene: TRBV15
abundance: .
d_gene: .
len: 16
j_gene: TRBJ2-3
CDR3aa: CATSRDAHLLEDTQYF
CDR3nt: TGTGCCACCAGCAGAGACGCCCACCTGCTCGAGGATACGCAGTATTTT

v_gene: TRBV5-1
abundance: many
d_gene: .
len: 14
j_gene: TRBJ2-3
CDR3aa: CASSFNAGTDTQYF
CDR3nt: TGCGCCAGCAGCTTTAACGCGGGCACAGATACGCAGTATTTT

v_gene: TRBV6-6
abundance: many
d_gene: .
len: 13
j_gene: TRBJ2-5
CDR3aa: CASSYALLETQYF
CDR3nt: TGTGCCAGCAGTTACGCCCTCCTCGAGACCCAGTACTTC

v_gene: TRBV6-5
abundance: many
d_gene: .
len: 13
j_gene: TRBJ1-2
CDR3aa: CASSLRGSAGYTF
CDR3nt: TGTGCCAGCAGTTTACGGGGCTCGGCTGGCTACACCTTC

v_gene: TRBV12-5
abundance: many
d_gene: TRBD1
len: 19
j_gene: TRBJ1-4
CDR3aa: CASGLVRLQKRQGPEKLFF
CDR3nt: TGTGCTAGTGGTTTGGTACGCCTCCAGAAAAGACAGGGCCCAGAAAAACTGTTTTTT

v_gene: TRBV11-3
abundance: few
d_gene: .
len: 15
j_gene: TRBJ2-1
CDR3aa: CASSLAGAMDNEQFF
CDR3nt: TGTGCCAGCAGCTTAGCGGGAGCTATGGACAATGAGCAGTTCTTC

v_gene: TRBV18
abundance: few
d_gene: TRBD2
len: 16
j_gene: TRBJ2-3
CDR3aa: CASSLLAEVWTDTQYF
CDR3nt: TGTGCCAGCTCCCTACTAGCGGAGGTCTGGACAGATACGCAGTATTTT

v_gene: TRBV18
abundance: few
d_gene: .
len: 13
j_gene: TRBJ2-1
CDR3aa: CASSPVYYNEQFF
CDR3nt: TGTGCCAGCTCCCCAGTTTACTACAATGAGCAGTTCTTC

v_gene: TRBV12-3/TRBV12-4
abundance: many
d_gene: TRBD2
len: 16
j_gene: TRBJ2-1
CDR3aa: CASSLVSGGAGNEQFF
CDR3nt: TGTGCCAGCAGTTTAGTTAGCGGGGGGGCCGGCAATGAGCAGTTCTTC

v_gene: TRBV20-1
abundance: few
d_gene: TRBD1
len: 14
j_gene: TRBJ1-4
CDR3aa: CSARTLGQGEKLFF
CDR3nt: TGCAGTGCTAGAACCTTGGGACAGGGAGAAAAACTGTTTTTT

v_gene: TRBV18
abundance: many
d_gene: TRBD2
len: 16
j_gene: TRBJ2-3
CDR3aa: CASSPLSGGATDTQYF
CDR3nt: TGTGCCAGCTCACCACTTAGCGGGGGGGCCACAGATACGCAGTATTTT

v_gene: TRBV3-1
abundance: many
d_gene: .
len: 13
j_gene: TRBJ2-7
CDR3aa: CASSQGEEFSQYF
CDR3nt: TGTGCCAGCAGCCAAGGAGAGGAGTTTTCCCAGTACTTC

v_gene: TRBV7-8
abundance: many
d_gene: TRBD2
len: 16
j_gene: TRBJ2-2
CDR3aa: CASSLELAGYTGELFF
CDR3nt: TGTGCCAGCAGCTTAGAACTAGCGGGGTACACCGGGGAGCTGTTTTTT

v_gene: TRBV9
abundance: few
d_gene: .
len: 13
j_gene: TRBJ2-7
CDR3aa: CASGPGQVYEQYF
CDR3nt: TGTGCCAGCGGCCCCGGGCAAGTCTACGAGCAGTACTTC

v_gene: TRBV5-1
abundance: many
d_gene: .
len: 16
j_gene: TRBJ2-1
CDR3aa: CASSLYLGVGVGEQFF
CDR3nt: TGCGCCAGCAGCTTGTATTTGGGGGTAGGCGTGGGTGAGCAGTTCTTC

v_gene: TRBV14
abundance: .
d_gene: .
len: 14
j_gene: TRBJ1-1
CDR3aa: CASSQDHGVTEAFF
CDR3nt: TGTGCCAGCAGCCAAGATCATGGGGTGACTGAAGCTTTCTTT

v_gene: TRBV4-2
abundance: few
d_gene: TRBD1
len: 16
j_gene: TRBJ1-2
CDR3aa: CASSRGAQGSNYGYTF
CDR3nt: TGTGCCAGCAGCCGAGGGGCACAGGGGAGTAACTATGGCTACACCTTC

v_gene: TRBV2
abundance: few
d_gene: .
len: 13
j_gene: TRBJ1-1
CDR3aa: CASTRDLTDEAFF
CDR3nt: TGTGCCAGCACCAGGGATCTTACCGATGAAGCTTTCTTT

v_gene: TRBV20-1
abundance: few
d_gene: TRBD2
len: 14
j_gene: TRBJ2-1
CDR3aa: CSARFSGSYNEQFF
CDR3nt: TGCAGTGCTAGATTCAGCGGGAGTTACAATGAGCAGTTCTTC

v_gene: TRBV27
abundance: .
d_gene: TRBD2
len: 16
j_gene: TRBJ2-1
CDR3aa: CASIPTLAGGRREQFF
CDR3nt: TGTGCCAGCATCCCTACTCTAGCGGGGGGTCGAAGGGAGCAGTTCTTC

v_gene: TRBV7-8
abundance: many
d_gene: TRBD2
len: 15
j_gene: TRBJ2-1
CDR3aa: CASSPGLAGVDEQFF
CDR3nt: TGTGCCAGCAGCCCCGGACTAGCGGGGGTCGATGAGCAGTTCTTC

v_gene: TRBV27
abundance: .
d_gene: TRBD2
len: 15
j_gene: TRBJ2-2
CDR3aa: CASSSTGGRGGELFF
CDR3nt: TGTGCCAGCAGCTCCACGGGAGGGAGGGGCGGGGAGCTGTTTTTT

v_gene: TRBV5-6
abundance: few
d_gene: .
len: 15
j_gene: TRBJ2-5
CDR3aa: CASSLARAFQETQYF
CDR3nt: TGTGCCAGCAGCTTGGCTCGCGCTTTCCAAGAGACCCAGTACTTC

v_gene: TRBV27
abundance: many
d_gene: TRBD2
len: 16
j_gene: TRBJ2-4
CDR3aa: CASSPRLAPSPNIQYF
CDR3nt: TGTGCCAGCAGTCCCCGACTAGCCCCGTCCCCAAACATTCAGTACTTC

v_gene: TRBV7-2
abundance: many
d_gene: .
len: 16
j_gene: TRBJ2-1
CDR3aa: CASTLVGTDYYNEQFF
CDR3nt: TGTGCCAGCACCCTAGTAGGGACGGACTACTACAATGAGCAGTTCTTC